This entry lists 6 T cell receptor beta chains sequenced from one sample in a study of blood T cell repertoires in COVID-19. Here immunoSEQ multiplex PCR was the method, and the copy in TCRdb shows in-frame clones only, minus some. The top ten clones hold 2.5% to 3.5% of a sample with over 200,000 clones, 75% to 90% of them seen once. Sequencing was performed on peripheral blood. The origin of the receptors is a woman aged 25 to 45 who had recovered from COVID-19.

The chain employs TRBV4-1 and TRBJ1-1, with 9 positions matching TRBD1. Germline assignment: CDR1 MGHRA and CDR2 YSYEKL. J gave up 4 bases and V 0 bases, and 6 bases lay outside the gene matches. This CDR3 has 16 residues. For the CDR3, the DNA is TGCGCCAGCAGCCAAGATCAGACAGGGGGGCGCACTGAAGCTTTCTTT. Amino acids: CASSQDQTGGRTEAFF.

The gene calls are TRBV18 and TRBJ2-7; possibly TRBD2 for D (7 bases). Trimming cost V 1 base and J 3 bases, with 25 bases left between them. There are 19 residues in the CDR3. CDR1 is KGHSH, CDR2 LQKENI, per germline. The CDR3 loop reads CASSPREGVLASSHYEQYF. The CDR3 nucleotides read TGTGCCAGCTCACCACGAGAGGGGGTACTAGCGTCTTCACACTACGAGCAGTACTTC.

The chain uses TRBV10-2 and TRBJ1-4; 9 bases agree with TRBD1. The CDR3 is made up of 16 amino acids. Trimming removed 4 bases from V and 7 bases from J; junction bases left unmatched: 10. Germline assignment: CDR1 WSHSY and CDR2 SAAADI. The CDR3 reads CASSALGQGEAEKLFF. For the CDR3, the DNA is TGCGCCAGCAGTGCATTGGGACAGGGCGAGGCTGAAAAACTGTTTTTT.

V gene TRBV4-2 combines with J gene TRBJ2-2, with 8 nucleotides matching TRBD2. V lost 1 base to trimming and J lost 3 bases; unmatched junction nucleotides: 1. The CDR3 is 15 amino acids. Per the germline V gene, CDR1 is LGHNA and CDR2 is YNFKEQ. In DNA, the CDR3 is TGTGCCAGCAGCCAAGCGGGGGGGGACACCGGGGAGCTGTTTTTT. Protein sequence: CASSQAGGDTGELFF.

This clone was detected only a few times. This chain uses TRBV6-4 with TRBJ2-1, with 8 bases matching TRBD1. V shed 6 bases and J 8 bases; nucleotides not matched to a gene: 9. The germline V gene has CDR1 MRHNA and CDR2 SNTAGT. The CDR3 runs 14 residues. CDR3 in DNA: TGTGCCAGCAGGAAGGACAGGGTCAGCCATGAGCAGTTCTTC. Protein: CASRKDRVSHEQFF.

This rearrangement joins TRBV13 to TRBJ1-2; D ambiguous. Germline CDR1 reads PRHDT; CDR2 reads FYEKMQ (reference sequence). V shed 1 base and J shed 7 bases, with 13 bases lying between them. CDR3 length: 14 residues. This CDR3 reads CASSLASGGSGYTF. The CDR3, as DNA: TGTGCCAGCAGCTTAGCATCAGGTGGTAGTGGCTACACCTTC.